This T cell receptor beta chain was found in a study of blood T cell repertoires in COVID-19. The wider study: Sites across the United States, Italy and Spain contributed samples from acute and convalescent COVID-19. The cDNA or gDNA used as material had been derived from T cells, B-cell-depleted T cells, or PBMCs.

Followed over time, Seattle patients had been enrolled while infection was active. Trimming took 3 bases from V and 4 from J, leaving 16 bases between them. CDR1 SGHTS and CDR2 YDEGEE come from the germline V gene. The CDR3 has 15 residues. Original processing methods: For nucleated cells, counts were estimated from reference gene primer amplification. Clones were read by immunoSEQ multiplex PCR, and TCRdb kept only the in-frame ones, dropping some. The D gene and trimming were derived from the DNA, and the V and J assignments and clone size from that table. The repertoire consists of some 70,000 clones, with 86% occurring once and the leading ten covering approximately 15%.

The specimen was peripheral blood. The sequence was collected from a middle-aged man with COVID-19, enrolled during active disease. This rearrangement joins TRBV5-8 to TRBJ2-5; D perhaps matches TRBD1 (6 bases). The CDR3: CASSSGQGKRETQYF. CDR3 nucleotides: TGTGCCAGCAGCTCCGGTCAGGGGAAGAGAGAGACCCAGTACTTC.